This TCR beta chain was identified during a study of blood T cell repertoires in COVID-19. Study context: Acute and convalescent COVID-19 specimens originated in the United States, Italy and Spain. Sources were T cells, B-cell-depleted T cells, or PBMCs; the material itself was cDNA or gDNA.

Original data processing: The assay estimated nucleated cells by amplifying reference gene primers. The table came from immunoSEQ multiplex PCR; TCRdb's copy has only in-frame clones and leaves some out. D and trimming come from the DNA, and the V and J calls and clone size come from that table. The sample shows approximately 140,000 clones, under 85% of them seen only once. V was pared by 1 base and J by 4 bases, with 11 bases between. Germline CDR1 reads LNHDA; CDR2 reads SQIVND (reference sequence). CDR3 length: 14 residues. This clone turned up a few times. The rearrangement uses TRBV19 and TRBJ2-7; the D gene is possibly TRBD2 (5 bases). This sequence originates from a human donor in a cohort sampled during active COVID-19. The sequencing sample was made of peripheral blood. The CDR3 coding sequence is TGTGCCAGTAGTATAGTCGTCGGGGAATACGAGCAGTACTTC. This codes for CASSIVVGEYEQYF.